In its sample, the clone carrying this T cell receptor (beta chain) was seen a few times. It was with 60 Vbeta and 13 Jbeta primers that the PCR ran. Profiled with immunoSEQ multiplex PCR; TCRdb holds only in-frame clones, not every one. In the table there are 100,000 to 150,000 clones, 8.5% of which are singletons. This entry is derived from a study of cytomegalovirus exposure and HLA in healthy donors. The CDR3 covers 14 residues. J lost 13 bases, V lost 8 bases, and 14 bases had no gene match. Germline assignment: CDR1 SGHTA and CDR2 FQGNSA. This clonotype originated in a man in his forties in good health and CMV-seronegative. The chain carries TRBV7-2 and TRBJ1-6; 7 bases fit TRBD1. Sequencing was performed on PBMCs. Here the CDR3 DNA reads TGTGCCAGCGCCTCCAACAGGGGATCTTCGCCCCTCCACTTT. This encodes CASASNRGSSPLHF.